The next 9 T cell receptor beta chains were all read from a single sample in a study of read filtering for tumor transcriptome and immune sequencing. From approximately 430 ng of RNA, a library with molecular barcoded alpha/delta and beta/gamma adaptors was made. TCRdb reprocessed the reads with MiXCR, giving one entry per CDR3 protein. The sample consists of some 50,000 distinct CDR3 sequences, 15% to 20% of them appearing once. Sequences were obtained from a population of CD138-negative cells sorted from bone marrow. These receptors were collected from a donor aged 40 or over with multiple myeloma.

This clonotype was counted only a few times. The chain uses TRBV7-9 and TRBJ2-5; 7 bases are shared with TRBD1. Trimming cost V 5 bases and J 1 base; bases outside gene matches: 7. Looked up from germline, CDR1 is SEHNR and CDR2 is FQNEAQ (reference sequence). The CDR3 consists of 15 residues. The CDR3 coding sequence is TGTGCCAGCAGCCCCCAGGGGGTCGCCCAAGAGACCCAGTACTTC. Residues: CASSPQGVAQETQYF.

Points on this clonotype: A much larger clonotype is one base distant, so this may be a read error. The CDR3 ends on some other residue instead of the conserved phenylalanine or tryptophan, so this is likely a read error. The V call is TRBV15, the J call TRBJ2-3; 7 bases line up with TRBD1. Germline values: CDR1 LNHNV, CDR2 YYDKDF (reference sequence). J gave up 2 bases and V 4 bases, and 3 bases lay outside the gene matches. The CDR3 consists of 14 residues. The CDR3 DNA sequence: TGTGCCACCAGCAAGACAGGGATCACAGATACGCAGTATCTT. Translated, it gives CATSKTGITDTQYL.

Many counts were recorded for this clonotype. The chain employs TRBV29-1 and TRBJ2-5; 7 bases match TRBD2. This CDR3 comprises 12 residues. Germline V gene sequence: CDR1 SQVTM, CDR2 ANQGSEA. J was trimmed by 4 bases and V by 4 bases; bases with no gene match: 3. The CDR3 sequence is CSVGGRGETQYF. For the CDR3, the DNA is TGCAGCGTTGGTGGGAGGGGAGAGACCCAGTACTTC. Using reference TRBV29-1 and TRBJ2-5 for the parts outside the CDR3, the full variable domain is SAVISQKPSRDICQRGTSLTIQCQVDSQVTMMFWYRQQPGQSLTLIATANQGSEATYESGFVIDKFPISRPNLTFSTLTVSNMSPEDSSIYLCSVGGRGETQYFGPGTRLLVL.

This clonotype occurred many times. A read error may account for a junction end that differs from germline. This CDR3 is CSAGQGLTEALF. CDR3 bases: TGCAGCGCCGGACAGGGGTTAACTGAAGCTCTCTTT. The genes are TRBV29-1 and TRBJ1-1; 9 bases map to TRBD1. The CDR3 covers 12 residues. Germline V CDR1 and CDR2: SQVTM, ANQGSEA.

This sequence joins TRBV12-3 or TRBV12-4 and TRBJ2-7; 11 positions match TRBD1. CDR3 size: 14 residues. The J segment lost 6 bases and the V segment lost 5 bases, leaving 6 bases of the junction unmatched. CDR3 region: CASSLRTGGFEQYF. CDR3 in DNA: TGTGCCAGCAGTCTCCGGACAGGGGGCTTCGAGCAGTACTTC.

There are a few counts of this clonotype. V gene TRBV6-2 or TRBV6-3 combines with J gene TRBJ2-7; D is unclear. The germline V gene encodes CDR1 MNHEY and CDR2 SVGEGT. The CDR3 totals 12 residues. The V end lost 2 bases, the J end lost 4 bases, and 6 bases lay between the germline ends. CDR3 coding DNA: TGTGCCAGCAGTTACGGGGTTTACGAGCAGTACTTC. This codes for CASSYGVYEQYF.

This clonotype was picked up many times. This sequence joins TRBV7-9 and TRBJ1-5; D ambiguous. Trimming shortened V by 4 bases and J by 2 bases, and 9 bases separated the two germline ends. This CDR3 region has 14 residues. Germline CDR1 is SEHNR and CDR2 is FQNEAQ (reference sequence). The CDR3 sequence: CASSSTIGNQPQHF. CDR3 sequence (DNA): TGTGCCAGCAGCTCCACTATAGGCAATCAGCCCCAGCATTTT.

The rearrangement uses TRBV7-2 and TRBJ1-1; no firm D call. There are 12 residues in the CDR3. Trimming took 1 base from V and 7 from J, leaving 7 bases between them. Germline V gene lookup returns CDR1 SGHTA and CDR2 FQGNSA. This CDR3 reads CASSLDKVEAFF. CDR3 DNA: TGTGCCAGCAGCTTAGACAAGGTTGAAGCTTTCTTT.

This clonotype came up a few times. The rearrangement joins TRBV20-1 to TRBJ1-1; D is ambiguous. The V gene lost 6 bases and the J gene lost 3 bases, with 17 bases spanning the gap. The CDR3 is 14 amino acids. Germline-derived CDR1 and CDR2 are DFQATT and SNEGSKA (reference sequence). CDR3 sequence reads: CSAIYTKGDTEAFF. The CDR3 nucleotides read TGCAGTGCCATTTATACTAAGGGTGACACTGAAGCTTTCTTT.